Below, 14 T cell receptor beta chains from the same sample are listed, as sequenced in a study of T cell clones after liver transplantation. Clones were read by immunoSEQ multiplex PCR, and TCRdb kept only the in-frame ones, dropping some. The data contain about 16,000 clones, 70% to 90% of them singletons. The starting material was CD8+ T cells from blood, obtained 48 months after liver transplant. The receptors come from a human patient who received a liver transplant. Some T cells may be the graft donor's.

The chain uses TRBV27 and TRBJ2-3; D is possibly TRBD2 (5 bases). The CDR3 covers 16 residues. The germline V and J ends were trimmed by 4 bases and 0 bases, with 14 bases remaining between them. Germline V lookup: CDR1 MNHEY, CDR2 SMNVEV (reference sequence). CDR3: CASSSVTRTSTDTQYF. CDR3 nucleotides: TGTGCCAGCAGTTCCGTGACACGGACTAGCACAGATACGCAGTATTTT.

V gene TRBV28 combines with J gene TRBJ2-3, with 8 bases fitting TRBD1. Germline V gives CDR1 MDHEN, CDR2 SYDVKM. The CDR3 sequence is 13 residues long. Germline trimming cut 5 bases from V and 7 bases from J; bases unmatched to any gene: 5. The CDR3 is CASSADRGNTQYF. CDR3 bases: TGTGCCAGCAGTGCCGACAGGGGTAATACGCAGTATTTT.

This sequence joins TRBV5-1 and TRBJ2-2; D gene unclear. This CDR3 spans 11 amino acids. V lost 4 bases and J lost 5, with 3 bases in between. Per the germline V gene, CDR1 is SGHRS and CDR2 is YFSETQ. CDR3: CASSVTGELFF. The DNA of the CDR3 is TGCGCCAGCAGCGTTACCGGGGAGCTGTTTTTT.

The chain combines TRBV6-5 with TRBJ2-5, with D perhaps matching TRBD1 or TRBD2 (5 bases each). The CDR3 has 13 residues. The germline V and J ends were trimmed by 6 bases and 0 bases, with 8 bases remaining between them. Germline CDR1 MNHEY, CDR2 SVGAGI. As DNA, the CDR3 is TGTGCCAGCAGATTGGGACACCAAGAGACCCAGTACTTC. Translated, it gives CASRLGHQETQYF.

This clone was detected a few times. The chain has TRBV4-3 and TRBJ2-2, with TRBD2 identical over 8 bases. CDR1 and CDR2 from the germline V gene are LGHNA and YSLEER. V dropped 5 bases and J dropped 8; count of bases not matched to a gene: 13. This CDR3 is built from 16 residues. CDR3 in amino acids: CASSLQTGLVSGELFF. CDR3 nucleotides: TGCGCCAGCAGCTTACAGACGGGACTAGTCTCTGGGGAGCTGTTTTTT.

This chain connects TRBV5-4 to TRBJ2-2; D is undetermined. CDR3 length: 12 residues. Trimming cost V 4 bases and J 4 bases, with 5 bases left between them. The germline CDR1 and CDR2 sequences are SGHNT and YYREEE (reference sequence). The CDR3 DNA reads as TGTGCCAGCAGCGAGGTCACCGGGGAGCTGTTTTTT. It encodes CASSEVTGELFF.

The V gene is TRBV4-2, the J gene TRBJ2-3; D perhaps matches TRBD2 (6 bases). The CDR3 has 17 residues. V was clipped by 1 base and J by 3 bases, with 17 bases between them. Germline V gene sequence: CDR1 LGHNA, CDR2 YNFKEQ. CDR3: CASSQVLGGEGTDTQYF. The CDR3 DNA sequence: TGTGCCAGCAGCCAAGTCTTGGGGGGAGAGGGAACAGATACGCAGTATTTT.

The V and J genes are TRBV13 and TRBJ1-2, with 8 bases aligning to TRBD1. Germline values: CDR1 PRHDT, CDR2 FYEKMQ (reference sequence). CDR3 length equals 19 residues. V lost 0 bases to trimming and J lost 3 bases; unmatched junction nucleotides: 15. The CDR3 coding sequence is TGTGCCAGCAGCTTAGGAATACGACTGGACAGGGATGGGGACTATGGCTACACCTTC. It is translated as CASSLGIRLDRDGDYGYTF. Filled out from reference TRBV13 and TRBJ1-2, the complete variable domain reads AAGVIQSPRHLIKEKRETATLKCYPIPRHDTVYWYQQGPGQDPQFLISFYEKMQSDKGSIPDRFSAQQFSDYHSELNMSSLELGDSALYFCASSLGIRLDRDGDYGYTFGSGTRLTVV.

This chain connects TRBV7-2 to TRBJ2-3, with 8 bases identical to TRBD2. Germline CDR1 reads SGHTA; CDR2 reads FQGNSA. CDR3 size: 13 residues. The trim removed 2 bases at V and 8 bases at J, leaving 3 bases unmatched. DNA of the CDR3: TGTGCCAGCAGCTTAATCACTAGCGGTACGCAGTATTTT. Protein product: CASSLITSGTQYF.

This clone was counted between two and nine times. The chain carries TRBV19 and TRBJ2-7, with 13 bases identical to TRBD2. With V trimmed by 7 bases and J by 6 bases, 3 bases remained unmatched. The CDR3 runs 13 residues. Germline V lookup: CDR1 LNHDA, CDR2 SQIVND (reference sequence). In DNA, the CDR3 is TGTGCCAGTACCTGGACTAGCGGGAGCGAGCAGTACTTC. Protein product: CASTWTSGSEQYF.

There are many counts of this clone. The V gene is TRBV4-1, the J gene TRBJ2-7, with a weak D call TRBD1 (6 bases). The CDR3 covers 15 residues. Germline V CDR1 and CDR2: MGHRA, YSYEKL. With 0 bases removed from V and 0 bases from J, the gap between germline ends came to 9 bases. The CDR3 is CASSQDRGSSYEQYF. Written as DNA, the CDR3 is TGCGCCAGCAGCCAAGATAGGGGGAGCTCCTACGAGCAGTACTTC.

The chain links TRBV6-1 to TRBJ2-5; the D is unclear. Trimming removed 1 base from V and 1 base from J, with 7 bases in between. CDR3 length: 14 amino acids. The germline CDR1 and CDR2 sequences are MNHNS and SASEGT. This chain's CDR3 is CASSEVGGQETQYF. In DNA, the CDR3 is TGTGCCAGCAGTGAAGTTGGCGGCCAAGAGACCCAGTACTTC.

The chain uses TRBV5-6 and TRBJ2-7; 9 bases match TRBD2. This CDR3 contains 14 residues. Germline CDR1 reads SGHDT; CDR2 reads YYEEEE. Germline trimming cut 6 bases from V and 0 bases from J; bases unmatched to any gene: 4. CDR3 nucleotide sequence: TGTGCCAGCACCCGTAGCGGGAGCTCCTACGAGCAGTACTTC. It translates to CASTRSGSSYEQYF.

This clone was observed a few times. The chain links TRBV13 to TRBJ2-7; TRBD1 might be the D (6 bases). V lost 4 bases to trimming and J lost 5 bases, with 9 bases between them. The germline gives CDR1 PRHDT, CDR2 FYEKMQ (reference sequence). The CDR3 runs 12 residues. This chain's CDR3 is CASSSRQDEQYF. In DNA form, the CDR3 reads TGTGCCAGCAGCTCCAGACAGGACGAGCAGTACTTC.